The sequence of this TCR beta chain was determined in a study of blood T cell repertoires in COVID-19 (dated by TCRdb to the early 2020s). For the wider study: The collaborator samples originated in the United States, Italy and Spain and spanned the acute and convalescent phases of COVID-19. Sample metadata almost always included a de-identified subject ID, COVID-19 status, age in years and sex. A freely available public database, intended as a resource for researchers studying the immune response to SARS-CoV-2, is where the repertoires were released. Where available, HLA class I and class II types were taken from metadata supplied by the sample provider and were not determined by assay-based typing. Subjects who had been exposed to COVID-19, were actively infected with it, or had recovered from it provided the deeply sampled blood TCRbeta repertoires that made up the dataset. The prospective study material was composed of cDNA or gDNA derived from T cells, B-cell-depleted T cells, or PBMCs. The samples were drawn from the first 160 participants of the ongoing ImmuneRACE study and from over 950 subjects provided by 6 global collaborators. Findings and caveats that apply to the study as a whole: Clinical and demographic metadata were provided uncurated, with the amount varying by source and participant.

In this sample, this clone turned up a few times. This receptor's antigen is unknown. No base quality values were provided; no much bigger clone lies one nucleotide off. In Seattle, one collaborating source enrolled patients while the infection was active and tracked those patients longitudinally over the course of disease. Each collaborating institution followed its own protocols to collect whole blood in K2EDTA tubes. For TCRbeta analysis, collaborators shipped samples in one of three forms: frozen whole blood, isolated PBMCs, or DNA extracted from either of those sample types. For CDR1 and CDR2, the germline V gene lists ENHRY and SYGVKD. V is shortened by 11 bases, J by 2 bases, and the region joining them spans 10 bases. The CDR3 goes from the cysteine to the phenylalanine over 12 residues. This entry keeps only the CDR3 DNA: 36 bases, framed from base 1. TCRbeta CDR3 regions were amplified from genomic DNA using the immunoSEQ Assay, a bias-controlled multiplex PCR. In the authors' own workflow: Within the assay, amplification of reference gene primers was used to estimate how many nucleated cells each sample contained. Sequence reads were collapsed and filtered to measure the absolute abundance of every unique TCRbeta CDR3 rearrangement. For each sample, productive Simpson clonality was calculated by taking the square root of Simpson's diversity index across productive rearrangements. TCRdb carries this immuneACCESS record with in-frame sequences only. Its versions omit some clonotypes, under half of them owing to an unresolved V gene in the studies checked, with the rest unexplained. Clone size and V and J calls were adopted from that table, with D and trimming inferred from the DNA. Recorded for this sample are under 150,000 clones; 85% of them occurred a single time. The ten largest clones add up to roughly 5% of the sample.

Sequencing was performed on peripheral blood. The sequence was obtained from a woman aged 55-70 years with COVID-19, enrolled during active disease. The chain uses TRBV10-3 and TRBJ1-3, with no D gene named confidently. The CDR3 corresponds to CAGREAGNTIYF. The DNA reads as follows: TGTGCCGGCCGAGAGGCTGGAAACACCATATATTTT.